Here is one T cell receptor beta chain with its context. There is no known antigen for this receptor. Base qualities were left out, and no much larger clone turns up one base away. Libraries were prepared through the immunoSEQ multiplex PCR assay. For the multiplex PCR, a mixture combining 60 forward primers for TCR Vbeta segments and 13 reverse primers for TCR Jbeta segments was used. The CDR3 region of rearranged TCR beta genes was amplified from genomic DNA by a multiplex PCR assay. The amplified TCR beta libraries were sequenced on the Illumina HiSeq System as 87-base-pair reads. Under the source paper's analysis protocol: In a later analysis, 80 million or so unique TCR beta chains were counted across the roughly 670 repertoires, and around 11 million of these chains were shared by at least two donors. Raw reads were error-corrected and collapsed into unique sequences by a nearest-neighbor algorithm in which closely related sequences were merged to remove PCR and sequencing errors. CDR3 sequences were aligned to IMGT reference sequences to assign V, D and J gene segments. Each retained sequence needed at least a six-nucleotide match to both a V gene segment and a J gene segment. A rearrangement counted as productive if the CDR3 had no stop codons and remained in frame with V and J, and every other rearrangement counted as non-productive. Following IMGT convention, CDR3 was defined as the stretch from the second conserved V-encoded cysteine to the conserved J-encoded phenylalanine. Sequences without an unambiguous match to a single V gene segment were excluded from the earlier analysis of over 500 of the donors. An earlier analysis of 550 to 650 of the donors classified V segments as functional when productive rearrangements were above 56.7% and as segregating when the standard deviation between donors was above 5%. A statistical classification framework was developed to diagnose cytomegalovirus status using the catalog of TCR beta chain sequences. A later analysis assigned V and J genes by comparing TCR nucleotide sequences with IMGT/GENE-DB human TR gene sequences. In a later analysis, CDR3 sequences and most-parsimonious VDJ recombination scenarios were assigned using the TCRdist pipeline. In a later analysis, every TCR beta chain was defined by the combination of its CDR3 amino acid sequence and its V-gene family, and reads without a unique V-gene family were dropped. To address suspected cross-contamination and a sequencing artifact, a later analysis removed 550 to 750 highly shared, low-generation-probability nucleotide sequences. In a later analysis, a clonal expansion index for each public chain was calculated from normalized within-repertoire ranks of inferred template counts. In a later analysis, generation probabilities were computed using a VDJ recombination model fitted to out-of-frame rearrangements, and the results were checked against IGoR. In a later analysis, hypergeometric tests were used to score TCR-TCR, TCR-HLA and TCR-CMV co-occurrence, with a repertoire-size bias correction applied to TCR pairs. A later analysis estimated false discovery rates by permuting HLA or CMV assignments 20 times. In a later analysis, co-occurring TCRs were grouped using DBSCAN, with TCRdist sequence similarity added in when clustering inside HLA-allele-positive subsets. Repertoires with fewer than 30,000 or more than 120,000 public chains, plus five repertoires with anomalous nucleotide sharing, were excluded from co-occurrence clustering. The table comes from immuneACCESS by way of TCRdb, which keeps in-frame sequences with V and J called. Part of the clones is missing from these tables; in studies checked, under half for an unresolved V gene and the rest for unknown reasons. V, J and clone size are taken as reported in that table, and D and trimming were inferred from the DNA itself. The sample table records about 120,000 clones; roughly 65% of these occur just once. The leading ten clones occupy 9% to 10% of the sample.

The data belong to a study of cytomegalovirus exposure and HLA in healthy donors (dated by TCRdb to about 2017). In terms of the full investigation: According to an earlier analysis of 550 to 750 of the donors, some 170 million T cells yielded roughly 110 million unique TCR beta sequences and approximately 300 Gb of sequence data. An early release that covered 500 to 800 HLA-typed donors contained about 300 gigabases of sequencing data and around 80 million unique TCR sequences. Of the approximately 400 genotyped donors, more than 75% were placed in the genetic ancestry cluster associated with self-reported Caucasian donors. The study was designed to test whether signatures of past pathogen exposure could be identified by cataloging public T cell receptors. The T cell repertoires of several hundred subjects were profiled by immunosequencing and related to cytomegalovirus serostatus. A separate validation cohort of 100 to 150 different subjects was used in addition to the roughly 720-subject first cohort. To predict cytomegalovirus infection status, the study brought together high-throughput TCR immunosequencing, statistical association of individual TCRs with disease status, and machine learning. To study patterns of TCR occurrence, a later analysis re-analyzed previously published TCR beta repertoires from under 750 donors and added high-resolution HLA genotyping. In the later analysis, no new phenotypic data were used to find candidate immune exposures; instead, reliance was placed on TCR beta sequences and their occurrence across donors. In an earlier analysis of 500 to 650 of the donors, high-throughput TCR beta sequencing was used to judge whether each TCR beta V gene segment behaved as functional or pseudogenic. Alongside the repertoire data, information on donor age, sex, ethnicity and CMV serostatus was compiled. A later genetic analysis used genome-wide SNP genotypes for about 65% of the 666 donors, treating that subset as a discovery cohort. All discovery cohort repertoires had been generated using a single sequencing platform. Class I and class II HLA loci were covered by the typing at four-digit resolution. The number of donors typed differed by locus, with roughly 620-630 for A, B, C, DRB1 and DQB1, roughly 550 for DQA1, 600 to 610 for DPA1, and about 450 for DPB1. Because of strong linkage in the cohort, five DR-DQ haplotypes were treated as single units for association and clustering. Among roughly 400 genotyped donors of the cohort, an average of roughly 230,000 unique TCR beta nucleotide sequences was sequenced per donor, of which approximately 18% were non-productive. General conclusions and limits of the study: A further reported finding was that TCR beta sequences accurately predicted the HLA-A and HLA-B alleles for most subjects in the first cohort. Cytomegalovirus status was reported to be diagnosed by the classifier with high specificity and sensitivity in both the original and validation cohorts. An association between a missense DCLRE1C variant and V-gene and J-gene trimming of TCR beta chains was found in a later genetic analysis and replicated in an independent cohort. According to the authors, the approach could potentially be generalized to other disease states and immunological phenotypes. HLA typing was unavailable for some donors at each locus, so association tests used only the typed subset. In a later analysis, more than 15,000 TCR beta sequences were associated with specific HLA alleles at a false discovery rate of 0.05. A cluster of highly shared sequence variants was judged likely to be a technical artifact of the sequencing pipeline. Compared with the roughly 600-donor mean, donors in an Asian-associated ancestry cluster had fewer N-insertions in productive TCRs, according to a later genetic analysis. Three of the identified cytomegalovirus-associated TCR beta chains were confirmed in vitro to be specific for cytomegalovirus antigens. This cohort had only TCR beta chains sequenced, and the lack of alpha or paired-chain data limited which features could be detected. Correlated functional status among segregating V segments might be attributable to linkage disequilibrium, but an unknown experimental factor could not be ruled out. In a later analysis, most CMV-associated TCR beta chains were found to appear HLA-restricted, with HLA associations seemingly driven largely by CMV exposure. For the cohort, immune exposure information was limited to CMV serostatus. While some public TCRs were present in many individuals, most TCR sequences turned up only very rarely across donors. In an earlier analysis of roughly 500 of the donors, most TCR beta V segments appeared in productive rearrangements about 87% or about 30% of the time, broadly matching IMGT annotations. Roughly uniform sequencing depth across donors was assumed in presence/absence analyses, although this assumption may not hold. Because the 87-base-pair reads could not distinguish some IMGT-functional V segments, including TRBV6-2 and TRBV6-3, those segments were excluded. When HLA alleles, especially DR and DQ, strongly co-occurred, TCR associations were difficult to assign to individual alleles. A later analysis found that HLA-associated TCR beta chains were more clonally expanded and had lower generation probabilities than equally common non-associated chains. The study gave a list of some 150 TCR beta chains associated with cytomegalovirus. According to a later analysis, TCR association rates differed among HLA loci, with DRB1 alleles showing the most associated TCRs and HLA-C alleles showing the fewest. In a later analysis, several top co-occurrence clusters were reported to appear linked to parvovirus B19, influenza, CMV and Epstein-Barr virus. Some 15 rarely observed V segments, including chromosome 9 orphons, were excluded from the earlier analysis of just under 600 of the donors because counts were too low.

CDR1 and CDR2 are drawn from the germline V gene: SGHRS, YFSETQ. Ends trimmed: V by 7 bases, J by 4 bases; bases unmatched to a gene: 8. The cysteine opens and the phenylalanine closes a CDR3 of 15 amino acids. Only the CDR3 portion is preserved as DNA: 45 bases, with reading frame beginning at the first base. In total, approximately 690 healthy bone marrow donors made up the cohort. At the time of sampling, all cohort members were nominally healthy, though unrecorded immune exposures were likely present. The donor tested CMV seropositive and was one of the 289 seropositive cohort members. A peripheral blood sample was provided by each donor, and peripheral blood mononuclear cells were used for TCR beta sequencing. The Qiagen DNeasy Blood Extraction Kit was used to extract genomic DNA from the blood cell samples.

Sequenced: PBMCs. This receptor chain uses TRBV5-1 and TRBJ2-1; TRBD2 aligns with 10 central bases. The origin of this receptor is a man between 40 and 49 years old in good health and CMV-seropositive. The sequenced DNA: TGCGCCAGCGGACAAGGACTAGCGGATTACAATGAGCAGTTCTTC. This codes for CASGQGLADYNEQFF. Reference TRBV5-1 and TRBJ2-1 proteins supply the regions before and after the CDR3; the full variable domain is: KAGVTQTPRYLIKTRGQQVTLSCSPISGHRSVSWYQQTPGQGLQFLFEYFSETQRNKGNFPGRFSGRQFSNSRSEMNVSTLELGDSALYLCASGQGLADYNEQFFGPGTRLTVL.